These T cell receptor beta chains were read from a single sample in a study of shared clonotypes between healthy human individuals. Only in-frame clones appear in the TCRdb table, and some are missing; sequencing was by immunoSEQ multiplex PCR. The sample carries 2 million to 2.5 million clones, 93% recorded once. Sequencing was performed on naive CD4+ T cells from PBMCs. The receptors come from a man aged 18 to 35 in good health. Some clones in this sample may be carry-over from other donors' samples. CDR3s include the opening cysteine and the closing phenylalanine or tryptophan. D genes are given only for firm matches. Rows may omit the clone size; those that give it use once, few, many or a size class.

- | TRBJ1-2 | - | TRBV5-4 | CASSLQGNYGYTF | TGTGCCAGCAGCTTGCAGGGTAACTATGGCTACACCTTC
- | TRBJ1-3 | - | TRBV14 | CASSHSHTIYF | TGTGCCAGCAGCCATTCCCACACCATATATTTT
- | TRBJ2-2 | once | TRBV28 | CASRAGAPGELFF | TGTGCCAGCAGGGCAGGGGCCCCTGGGGAGCTGTTTTTT
- | TRBJ1-2 | - | TRBV18 | CASSADGNYGYTF | TGTGCCAGCTCAGCGGACGGCAACTATGGCTACACCTTC
- | TRBJ1-3 | - | TRBV15 | CATSRGHTTSGNTIYF | TGTGCCACCAGCAGAGGCCACACGACCTCTGGAAACACCATATATTTT
TRBD1 | TRBJ1-1 | once | TRBV6-5 | CASSKGQGRTEAFF | TGTGCCAGCAGTAAGGGACAGGGGAGAACTGAAGCTTTCTTT
TRBD2 | TRBJ2-7 | - | TRBV19 | CASRSLLAGPYEQYF | TGTGCCAGTAGGAGCCTCCTAGCGGGTCCCTACGAGCAGTACTTC
TRBD1 | TRBJ2-5 | - | TRBV7-9 | CASSNFRGRRETQYF | TGTGCCAGCAGCAATTTCAGGGGGCGACGGGAGACCCAGTACTTC
TRBD2 | TRBJ2-1 | once | TRBV19 | CASKLKAGGGYNEQFF | TGTGCCAGTAAATTAAAAGCGGGGGGCGGGTACAATGAGCAGTTCTTC
- | TRBJ2-7 | once | TRBV4-3 | CASSQLPGVSYEQYF | TGCGCCAGCAGCCAGCTCCCCGGGGTCTCCTACGAGCAGTACTTC
TRBD1 | TRBJ1-2 | - | TRBV28 | CASRETGGEYGYTF | TGTGCCAGCAGAGAGACAGGGGGCGAATATGGCTACACCTTC
- | TRBJ1-2 | few | TRBV13 | CASSRGLYGYTF | TGTGCCAGCAGCCGGGGACTCTATGGCTACACCTTC
- | TRBJ1-1 | - | TRBV6-5 | CASTILNTEAFF | TGTGCCAGCACGATCTTGAACACTGAAGCTTTCTTT
TRBD1 | TRBJ2-2 | once | TRBV18 | CASSPQDRGANTGELFF | TGTGCCAGCTCACCACAGGACAGGGGAGCGAACACCGGGGAGCTGTTTTTT
- | TRBJ1-3 | - | TRBV30 | CAWSSGARSGNTIYF | TGTGCCTGGAGTTCCGGGGCCCGCTCTGGAAACACCATATATTTT
- | TRBJ2-7 | - | TRBV5-4 | CASSSSRDEQYF | TGTGCCAGCAGCTCGAGCAGGGACGAGCAGTACTTC
TRBD1 | TRBJ2-3 | once | TRBV4-2 | CASSQRRGPEDTDTQYF | TGTGCCAGCAGCCAACGCAGGGGGCCAGAAGACACAGATACGCAGTATTTT
- | TRBJ2-4 | - | TRBV6-1 | CASSAPSTDIAKNIQYF | TGTGCCAGCAGTGCCCCCTCCACGGACATAGCCAAAAACATTCAGTACTTC
TRBD1 | TRBJ1-2 | - | TRBV29-1 | CSGGGQGPYGYTF | TGCAGCGGCGGGGGACAGGGTCCCTATGGCTACACCTTC
- | TRBJ1-5 | - | TRBV19 | CASSRVGGNQPQHF | TGTGCCAGTAGCAGGGTTGGGGGCAATCAGCCCCAGCATTTT
TRBD1 | TRBJ1-1 | once | TRBV28 | CASIPGQGAGTEAFF | TGTGCCAGCATCCCAGGACAGGGGGCAGGGACTGAAGCTTTCTTT
TRBD1 | TRBJ1-5 | few | TRBV30 | CAWSGQGGGQPQHF | TGTGCCTGGAGTGGACAGGGCGGCGGTCAGCCCCAGCATTTT
- | TRBJ1-1 | - | TRBV4-3 | CASSQGRWNTEAFF | TGCGCCAGCAGCCAGGGACGATGGAACACTGAAGCTTTCTTT
- | TRBJ1-1 | - | TRBV7-9 | CASSLLEAFF | TGTGCCAGCAGCTTATTGGAAGCTTTCTTT
- | TRBJ1-2 | - | TRBV27 | CASSSTGSYGYTF | TGTGCCAGCAGTTCGACAGGAAGCTATGGCTACACCTTC
TRBD2 | TRBJ2-7 | - | TRBV9 | CASSPRPLAGHEQYF | TGTGCCAGCAGCCCCCGACCACTAGCGGGACACGAGCAGTACTTC
- | TRBJ2-1 | - | TRBV2 | CASAGLARYNEQFF | TGTGCCTCGGCGGGGCTAGCGAGGTACAATGAGCAGTTCTTC
- | TRBJ1-3 | - | TRBV30 | CAWSVIPDTIYF | TGTGCCTGGAGTGTAATACCGGACACCATATATTTT
TRBD2 | TRBJ2-7 | - | TRBV7-9 | CASSLSRESDEQYF | TGTGCCAGCAGCTTATCGCGGGAGTCTGATGAGCAGTACTTC
- | TRBJ2-1 | - | TRBV10-1 | CASSESNERIHNEQFF | TGCGCCAGCAGTGAGTCTAATGAGCGGATACACAATGAGCAGTTCTTC
- | TRBJ1-1 | - | TRBV7-9 | CASSLLVAAEAFF | TGTGCCAGCAGCTTATTAGTAGCCGCTGAAGCTTTCTTT
- | TRBJ1-5 | few | TRBV2 | CASSEARRTVNQPQHF | TGTGCCAGCAGTGAAGCGCGTAGGACGGTAAATCAGCCCCAGCATTTT